This TCR beta chain was documented in a study of T-cell memory formation after mild COVID-19. General study points: Clones that contracted from day 15 to 85 were balanced CD4/CD8, while later expanders leaned CD4+.

One entry per CDR3 protein results from TCRdb running MiXCR on the 5' RACE reads. The repertoire holds around 410,000 distinct CDR3 sequences, with 23% as singletons. This clonotype was seen a handful of times. The antigen is undetermined. The length of the CDR3 is 15 residues. J was trimmed by 8 bases and V by 6 bases; bases with no gene match: 12. Germline CDR1 reads SGDLS; CDR2 reads YYNGEE. V is TRBV9 and J is TRBJ2-2; 8 bases agree with TRBD2. Material: PBMCs or a T cell subset sorted from them (not recorded which). The TCR was taken from an adult woman who had mild COVID-19 (a few samples of this study predate the infection). Cell type and time point are not known. CDR3 bases: TGTGCCAGCACGGCGGGAGGACCTGCCGGGGGGGAGCTGTTTTTT. Its translation: CASTAGGPAGGELFF. Together with reference TRBV9 and TRBJ2-2, the CDR3 gives the full variable domain: DSGVTQTPKHLITATGQRVTLRCSPRSGDLSVYWYQQSLDQGLQFLIQYYNGEERAKGNILERFSAQQFPDLHSELNLSSLELGDSALYFCASTAGGPAGGELFFGEGSRLTVL.